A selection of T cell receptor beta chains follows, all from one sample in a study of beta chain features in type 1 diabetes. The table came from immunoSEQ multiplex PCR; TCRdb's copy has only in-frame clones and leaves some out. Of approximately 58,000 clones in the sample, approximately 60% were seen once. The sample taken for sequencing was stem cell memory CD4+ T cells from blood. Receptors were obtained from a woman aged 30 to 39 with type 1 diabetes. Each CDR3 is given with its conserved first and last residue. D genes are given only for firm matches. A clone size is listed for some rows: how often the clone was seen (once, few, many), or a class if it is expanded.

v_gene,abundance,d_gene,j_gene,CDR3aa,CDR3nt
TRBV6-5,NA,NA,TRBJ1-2,CASSSPGKVGYTF,TGTGCCAGCAGTTCGCCAGGGAAGGTCGGCTACACCTTC
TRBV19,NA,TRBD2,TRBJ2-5,CASSGTSGSWGETQYF,TGTGCCAGTAGTGGGACTAGCGGGAGCTGGGGAGAGACCCAGTACTTC
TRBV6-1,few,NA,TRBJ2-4,CASSLEAQGIQYF,TGTGCCAGCAGTTTAGAGGCCCAGGGCATTCAGTACTTC
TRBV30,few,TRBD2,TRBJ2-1,CAWSLGLAGVQDEQFF,TGTGCCTGGAGTTTGGGACTAGCGGGAGTTCAGGATGAGCAGTTCTTC
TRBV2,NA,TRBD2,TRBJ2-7,CASSDPRGAYEQYF,TGTGCCAGCAGTGATCCCCGGGGGGCCTACGAGCAGTACTTC
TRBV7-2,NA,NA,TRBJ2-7,CASSLYPRAEQYF,TGTGCCAGCAGCTTATATCCCAGGGCCGAGCAGTACTTC
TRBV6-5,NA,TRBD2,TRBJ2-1,CASSEGREGYEQFF,TGTGCCAGCAGTGAGGGGCGGGAGGGGTATGAGCAGTTCTTC
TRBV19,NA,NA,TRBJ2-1,CASRVADNEQFF,TGTGCCAGTAGGGTAGCGGACAATGAGCAGTTCTTC
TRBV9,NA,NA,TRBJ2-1,CASGNGSSYNEQFF,TGTGCCAGCGGGAACGGGAGCTCCTACAATGAGCAGTTCTTC
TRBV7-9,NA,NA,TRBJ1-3,CASTPGLSGNTIYF,TGTGCCAGCACCCCGGGACTTTCTGGAAACACCATATATTTT
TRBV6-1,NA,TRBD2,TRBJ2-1,CASSERGPSGTRTRQFF,TGTGCCAGCAGTGAACGGGGCCCTAGCGGGACCCGCACCCGGCAGTTCTTC
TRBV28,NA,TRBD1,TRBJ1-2,CASSPGTVNGYTF,TGTGCCAGCAGTCCCGGGACAGTCAATGGCTACACCTTC
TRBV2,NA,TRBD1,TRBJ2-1,CASSQDRGEQFF,TGTGCCAGCAGCCAGGACAGGGGTGAGCAGTTCTTC
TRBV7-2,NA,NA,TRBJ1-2,CASSFNSVNGYTF,TGTGCCAGCAGCTTTAACTCTGTGAACGGCTACACCTTC
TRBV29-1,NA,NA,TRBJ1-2,CSVGLVNYGYTF,TGCAGCGTTGGACTGGTAAACTATGGCTACACCTTC
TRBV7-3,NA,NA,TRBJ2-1,CASSRMAAGWGSYNEQFF,TGTGCCAGCAGCCGGATGGCGGCGGGGTGGGGTTCCTACAATGAGCAGTTCTTC
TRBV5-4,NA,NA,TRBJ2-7,CASSLLPGYEQYF,TGTGCCAGCAGCTTGTTACCGGGCTACGAGCAGTACTTC
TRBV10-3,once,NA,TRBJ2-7,CAISESSTVYEQYF,TGTGCCATCAGTGAGTCGTCGACAGTCTACGAGCAGTACTTC
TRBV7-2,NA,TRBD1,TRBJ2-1,CASSLARDRGFSYNEQFF,TGTGCCAGCAGCTTAGCGCGGGACAGGGGATTCTCCTACAATGAGCAGTTCTTC
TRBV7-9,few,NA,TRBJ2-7,CASSSHPQAYEQYF,TGTGCCAGCAGCTCTCATCCCCAGGCCTACGAGCAGTACTTC
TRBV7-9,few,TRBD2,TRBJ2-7,CASSSRTSGSYEQYF,TGTGCCAGCAGCTCCCGGACTAGCGGGAGCTACGAGCAGTACTTC
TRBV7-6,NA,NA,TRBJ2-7,CASSLGGGRGEQYF,TGTGCCAGCAGCTTAGGGGGAGGCCGAGGCGAGCAGTACTTC
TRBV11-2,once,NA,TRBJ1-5,CASSAVQGFNQPQHF,TGTGCCAGCAGCGCGGTACAGGGCTTCAATCAGCCCCAGCATTTT
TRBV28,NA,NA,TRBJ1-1,CASRPGQNTEAFF,TGTGCCAGCAGACCGGGACAGAACACTGAAGCTTTCTTT
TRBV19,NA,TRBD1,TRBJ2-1,CASSIGQGADEQFF,TGTGCCAGTAGTATTGGCCAGGGGGCGGATGAGCAGTTCTTC
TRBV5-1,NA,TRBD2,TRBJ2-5,CASSRVLAEQETQYF,TGCGCCAGCAGTAGGGTTCTAGCGGAACAAGAGACCCAGTACTTC
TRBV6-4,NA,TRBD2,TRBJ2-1,CASSVQGGAGSSYNEQFF,TGTGCCAGCAGTGTTCAGGGAGGGGCGGGAAGCTCCTACAATGAGCAGTTCTTC
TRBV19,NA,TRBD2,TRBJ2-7,CASRTSGSSYEQYF,TGTGCCAGTAGAACTAGCGGGAGCTCCTACGAGCAGTACTTC
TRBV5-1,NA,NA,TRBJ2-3,CASSLAHWAGTDTQYF,TGCGCCAGCAGCTTAGCTCACTGGGCTGGCACAGATACGCAGTATTTT
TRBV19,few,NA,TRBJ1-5,CASSIGAGQNQPQHF,TGTGCCAGTAGTATAGGTGCAGGACAAAATCAGCCCCAGCATTTT
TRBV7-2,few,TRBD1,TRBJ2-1,CASSLWQGAHNEQFF,TGTGCCAGCAGCTTATGGCAGGGGGCCCACAATGAGCAGTTCTTC
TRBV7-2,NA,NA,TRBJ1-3,CASRTQGFSGNTIYF,TGTGCCAGCAGAACACAGGGTTTCTCTGGAAACACCATATATTTT
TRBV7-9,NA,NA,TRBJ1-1,CATEGSIIYAAFF,TGTGCCACCGAGGGATCTATTATATACGCGGCTTTCTTT
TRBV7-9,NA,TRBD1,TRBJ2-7,CASSTRDRGQKTYEQYF,TGTGCCAGCAGCACCCGGGACAGGGGACAGAAAACCTACGAGCAGTACTTC
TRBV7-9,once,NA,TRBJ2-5,CASSSRLLQETQYF,TGTGCCAGCAGCTCCCGCCTACTCCAAGAGACCCAGTACTTC
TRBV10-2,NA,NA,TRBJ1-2,CASSPGNYGYTF,TGCGCCAGCAGCCCCGGGAACTATGGCTACACCTTC
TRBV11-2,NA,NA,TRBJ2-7,CASSLGLAYEQYF,TGTGCCAGCAGCTTAGGACTAGCCTACGAGCAGTACTTC
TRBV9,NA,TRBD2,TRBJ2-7,CASSVDPTSGISMYEQYF,TGTGCCAGCAGCGTAGATCCGACTAGCGGGATTAGTATGTACGAGCAGTACTTC
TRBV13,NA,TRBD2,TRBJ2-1,CASILWTSGNEQFF,TGTGCCAGCATCCTTTGGACTAGCGGGAATGAGCAGTTCTTC
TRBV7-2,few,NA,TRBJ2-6,CASSPRQAGANVLTF,TGTGCCAGCAGCCCTCGCCAGGCAGGGGCCAACGTCCTGACTTTC
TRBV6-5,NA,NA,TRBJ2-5,CASSYSILPGETQYF,TGTGCCAGCAGTTACTCGATACTACCAGGGGAGACCCAGTACTTC
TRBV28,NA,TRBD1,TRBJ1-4,CASSMPGQGNEKLFF,TGTGCCAGCAGTATGCCGGGACAGGGGAATGAAAAACTGTTTTTT
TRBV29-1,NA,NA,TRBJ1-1,CSGGTPGGNTEAFF,TGCAGCGGGGGGACACCCGGTGGAAACACTGAAGCTTTCTTT
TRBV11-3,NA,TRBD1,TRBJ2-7,CASSFIKGAGRSPLYEQYF,TGTGCCAGCAGCTTTATCAAGGGGGCGGGCCGATCACCTTTGTACGAGCAGTACTTC
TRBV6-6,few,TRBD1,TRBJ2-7,CASSPRQGAYEQYF,TGTGCCAGCAGCCCAAGACAGGGGGCCTACGAGCAGTACTTC
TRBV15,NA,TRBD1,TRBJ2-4,CATSEFQGESKNIQYF,TGTGCCACCAGCGAATTCCAGGGGGAATCCAAAAACATTCAGTACTTC
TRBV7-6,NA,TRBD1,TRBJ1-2,CASSSTGGSGYTF,TGTGCCAGCAGCTCCACAGGGGGCAGCGGCTACACCTTC
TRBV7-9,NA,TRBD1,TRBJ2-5,CASSRGQGQETQYF,TGTGCCAGCAGCAGGGGACAGGGGCAGGAGACCCAGTACTTC
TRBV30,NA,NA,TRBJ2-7,CAWRWDIAPSYEQYF,TGTGCCTGGAGATGGGACATCGCCCCCTCCTACGAGCAGTACTTC
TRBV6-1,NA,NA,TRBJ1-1,CASSDGRGTDTEAFF,TGTGCCAGCAGTGACGGTCGGGGGACGGACACTGAAGCTTTCTTT
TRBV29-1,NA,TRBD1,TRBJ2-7,CSVESRDSVEWEQYF,TGCAGCGTTGAATCTCGGGACAGCGTAGAGTGGGAGCAGTACTTC
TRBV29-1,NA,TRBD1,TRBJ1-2,CSVDAGGGGYTF,TGCAGCGTTGACGCAGGGGGCGGTGGCTACACCTTC
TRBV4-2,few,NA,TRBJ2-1,CASSQERTLYNEQFF,TGTGCCAGCAGCCAAGAGAGGACACTCTACAATGAGCAGTTCTTC
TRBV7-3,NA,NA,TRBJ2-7,CASSLQGGGTAYEQYF,TGTGCCAGCAGCTTGCAGGGCGGGGGCACGGCCTACGAGCAGTACTTC
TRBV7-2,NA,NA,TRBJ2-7,CASSLEASYYEQYF,TGTGCCAGCAGCTTAGAGGCTAGTTACTACGAGCAGTACTTC
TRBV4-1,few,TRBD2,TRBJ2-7,CASSQPAGGLPYEQYF,TGCGCCAGCAGCCAACCAGCGGGAGGGCTCCCCTACGAGCAGTACTTC
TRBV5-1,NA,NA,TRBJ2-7,CASSPRVQRSPYEQYF,TGCGCCAGCAGCCCCCGGGTACAACGGAGCCCCTACGAGCAGTACTTC
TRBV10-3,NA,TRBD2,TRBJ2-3,CAISEGLAGYTDTQYF,TGTGCCATCAGTGAGGGACTAGCGGGATACACAGATACGCAGTATTTT
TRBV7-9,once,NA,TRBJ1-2,CASSFYNSGYTF,TGTGCCAGCAGCTTCTATAATAGTGGCTACACCTTC
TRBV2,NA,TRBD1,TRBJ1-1,CASRPFGQGTEAFF,TGTGCCAGCAGACCCTTCGGACAGGGGACTGAAGCTTTCTTT